The 14 T cell receptor beta chains presented below share a single source sample, sequenced in a study of Tregs in tolerant kidney transplant recipients. Sequenced by immunoSEQ multiplex PCR; TCRdb stores in-frame clones only, minus some. The data show fewer than 80,000 clones, 95% to 98% seen once. Specimen: Tregs from blood, collected before the transplant. The receptors come from a human donor who received a combined kidney and bone marrow transplant.

This chain connects TRBV11-3 to TRBJ1-1, with 7 bases lining up with TRBD1. Germline assignment: CDR1 SGHNT and CDR2 YENEEA. This CDR3 region has 13 residues. V gave up 4 bases and J gave up 6 bases; unmatched junction bases: 5. The CDR3 DNA follows: TGTGCCAGCAGCTCTCGACAGGGTTCTGAAGCTTTCTTT. This encodes CASSSRQGSEAFF.

The V call is TRBV28, the J call TRBJ1-1, with D unresolved. Germline V gene sequence: CDR1 MDHEN, CDR2 SYDVKM. Trimming pared 1 base from V and 6 bases from J, leaving 15 bases between. The CDR3 consists of 15 residues. The DNA for the CDR3 is TGTGCCAGCAGTTTATACAGCCTTTTGATGTCTGAAGCTTTCTTT. This translates into CASSLYSLLMSEAFF.

This chain connects TRBV6-6 to TRBJ2-5; D remains ambiguous. V lost 8 bases, J lost 3 bases, and 10 bases lay in between. Germline lookup yields CDR1 MNHNY and CDR2 SVGAGI (reference sequence). This CDR3 is 12 amino acids long. The CDR3 reads CASSYTKETQYF. The CDR3 coding sequence is TGTGCCAGCTCTTACACCAAAGAGACCCAGTACTTC.

The chain is built from TRBV10-3 and TRBJ1-2; 10 bases line up with TRBD1. This CDR3 comprises 18 residues. The V segment lost 4 bases and the J segment 1 base; nucleotides outside the gene matches: 12. In germline, CDR1 is ENHRY, CDR2 SYGVKD. The CDR3, as DNA: TGTGCCATCAGTGGTTCCGCCGGGACAGGGGAAAATAACTATGGCTACACCTTC. The encoded protein is CAISGSAGTGENNYGYTF.

The chain is built from TRBV10-3 and TRBJ2-1; TRBD2 matches 8 bases. The CDR3 contains 16 residues. Germline assignment: CDR1 ENHRY and CDR2 SYGVKD. The V gene end was trimmed by 3 bases and the J gene end by 8 bases; junction bases not matched to a gene: 12. The CDR3, as DNA: TGTGCCATCAGTGACCTAGCCGGGACTAGTTGGGATGAGCAGTTCTTC. Translation gives CAISDLAGTSWDEQFF.

This chain joins TRBV5-6 and TRBJ1-2, with TRBD1 identical over 7 bases. V shed 6 bases, J shed 6 bases, and the junction held 14 bases outside the gene matches. Germline CDR1 is SGHDT and CDR2 is YYEEEE. This CDR3 is 15 amino acids long. CDR3 protein: CASILLTGRRNGYTF. DNA of the CDR3: TGTGCCAGCATCCTCTTGACAGGGAGAAGAAATGGCTACACCTTC.

J is TRBJ1-2 and V is TRBV5-1; D is unresolved. Germline CDR1 and CDR2: SGHRS and YFSETQ. Deletions cut 0 bases from V and 5 bases from J, with 11 bases between. The CDR3 has 14 amino acids. DNA of the CDR3: TGCGCCAGCAGCTTGGTCCCCGGGGAATATGGCTACACCTTC. Its protein is CASSLVPGEYGYTF.

About this clone itself: A junction end diverges from the germline sequence, so it may reflect a read error. The same CDR3 is also encoded by other DNA sequences in this sample. The CDR3 DNA follows: TGCGCCAGCAGCTCGGGGACAGGCTCCTACGAACAGTACTTC. Amino acids: CASSSGTGSYEQYF. The chain recombines TRBV5-1 with TRBJ2-7; 8 bases are shared with TRBD1. This CDR3 region has 14 residues. Germline CDR1 reads SGHRS; CDR2 reads YFSETQ.

This clone has a single count. The rearrangement links TRBV6-1 to TRBJ1-2, with 7 positions matching TRBD1. The V gene's germline CDR1 is MNHNS and CDR2 SASEGT. J lost 7 bases, V lost 3 bases, and 5 bases had no gene match. The CDR3 spans 13 residues. The CDR3: CASSDGGGLGYTF. The CDR3 nucleotides are TGTGCCAGCAGTGATGGAGGGGGCCTTGGCTACACCTTC.

The rearrangement uses TRBV4-2 and TRBJ1-1; D is perhaps TRBD1 (6 bases). Germline V gene lookup returns CDR1 LGHNA and CDR2 YNFKEQ. The CDR3 is 17 residues long. V was shortened by 4 bases and J by 0 bases, with 18 bases between the two germline ends. The CDR3 DNA reads as TGTGCCAGCAGCCGCCACGGTGGGGACACCCTGAACACTGAAGCTTTCTTT. Protein sequence: CASSRHGGDTLNTEAFF.

This clone was seen a single time. This chain uses TRBV5-1 with TRBJ2-7; D unresolved. CDR1 and CDR2 from the germline V gene are SGHRS and YFSETQ. The CDR3 runs to 12 residues. V dropped 2 bases and J dropped 3 bases, with 6 bases sitting between them. The CDR3, as DNA: TGCGCCAGCAGCTTAAGCCGCTACGAGCAGTACTTC. This gives the protein CASSLSRYEQYF.

The J gene is TRBJ1-2, the V gene TRBV25-1, with 8 bases lining up with TRBD1. CDR1 is MGHDK, CDR2 SYGVNS, per germline. The CDR3 runs 13 residues. V lost 7 bases, J lost 4 bases, and 5 bases stayed unmatched. This chain's CDR3 is CASTRQGSYGYTF. The CDR3 DNA reads as TGTGCCAGCACCAGACAGGGGTCCTATGGCTACACCTTC.

This sequence joins TRBV7-2 and TRBJ2-6, with D perhaps matching TRBD2 (5 bases). This CDR3 region has 15 residues. The germline V gene encodes CDR1 SGHTA and CDR2 FQGNSA. Trimming cost V 5 bases and J 0 bases, with 8 bases left between them. The CDR3 DNA reads TGTGCCAGCAGCGTACGGGGCTCTGGGGCCAACGTCCTGACTTTC. As protein: CASSVRGSGANVLTF.

This chain links TRBV7-2 with TRBJ2-2, with no clear D. From germline, CDR1 is SGHTA and CDR2 FQGNSA. Trimming stripped 2 bases from V and 5 bases from J, with 9 bases between. The CDR3 extends over 14 amino acids. The CDR3 here is CASSLKSLTGELFF. CDR3 nucleotides: TGTGCCAGCAGCTTAAAGAGTCTTACCGGGGAGCTGTTTTTT.